A single sample gave rise to the 24 T cell receptor beta chains below, sequenced in a study of shared clonotypes between healthy human individuals. Assay used: immunoSEQ multiplex PCR; TCRdb lists only in-frame clones, some missing. This sample carries some 2,500,000 clones, about 90% of them seen once, and the ten largest clones take around 0.35%. Sequencing used naive CD4+ T cells from PBMCs. Stated subset: CD45RA+ positively selected. The receptors here all came from a man aged 18 to 35 in good health. Some clones in this sample may be carry-over from other donors' samples.

The V call is TRBV5-1, the J call TRBJ1-1, with 7 nucleotides matching TRBD1. This CDR3 spans 15 amino acids. Germline V lookup: CDR1 SGHRS, CDR2 YFSETQ. With 0 bases clipped from V and 6 bases from J, the junction kept 8 bases outside the gene matches. For the CDR3, the DNA is TGCGCCAGCAGCTTGGCCTCAGGGGGGGAGGCTGAAGCTTTCTTT. Amino acid sequence: CASSLASGGEAEAFF.

V gene TRBV5-1 combines with J gene TRBJ2-7; 8 nucleotides agree with TRBD2. The CDR3 consists of 15 residues. CDR1 SGHRS and CDR2 YFSETQ come from the germline V gene. Germline trimming cut 1 base from V and 6 bases from J; bases unmatched to any gene: 9. CDR3: CASSLRGVAGGEQYF. The CDR3 DNA reads as TGCGCCAGCAGCTTGAGGGGCGTGGCGGGAGGCGAGCAGTACTTC.

The chain uses TRBV6-5 and TRBJ2-1; D may be TRBD2 (6 bases). This CDR3 contains 14 residues. V gave up 3 bases and J gave up 3 bases, with 9 bases separating them. From germline, CDR1 is MNHEY and CDR2 SVGAGI. The CDR3, as DNA: TGTGCCAGCAGTTATGGGGACTTCTACAATGAGCAGTTCTTC. This gives the protein CASSYGDFYNEQFF.

The rearrangement links TRBV11-1 to TRBJ2-5, with TRBD2 matching over 11 bases. After removal of 1 base from V and 4 bases from J, the junction contained 11 bases not matched to a gene. Per the germline V gene, CDR1 is SGHAT and CDR2 is FQDESV (reference sequence). This CDR3 comprises 18 residues. The CDR3 sequence is CASSLVRASGRSGETQYF. DNA of the CDR3: TGTGCCAGCAGCTTAGTTCGGGCTAGCGGGAGGTCCGGAGAGACCCAGTACTTC. Filled out from reference TRBV11-1 and TRBJ2-5, the complete variable domain reads EAEVAQSPRYKITEKSQAVAFWCDPISGHATLYWYRQILGQGPELLVQFQDESVVDDSQLPKDRFSAERLKGVDSTLKIQPAELGDSAMYLCASSLVRASGRSGETQYFGPGTRLLVL.

The chain joins TRBV18 to TRBJ1-6, with 8 bases that match TRBD1. The CDR3 runs 15 residues. Germline V lookup: CDR1 KGHSH, CDR2 LQKENI. V was clipped by 2 bases and J by 9 bases; unmatched bases: 6. As DNA, the CDR3 is TGTGCCAGCTCACCAGATACAGGGGGACTTTCACCCCTCCACTTT. It is translated as CASSPDTGGLSPLHF.

V usage is TRBV30 and J usage is TRBJ2-5, with D possibly being TRBD1 (6 bases). Per the germline V gene, CDR1 is GTSNPN and CDR2 is SVGIG (reference sequence). The CDR3 is 13 amino acids. Trimming shortened V by 3 bases and J by 4 bases, and 12 bases separated the two germline ends. The CDR3 DNA reads TGTGCCTGGAGACCAGGGGTATTAGAGACCCAGTACTTC. It is translated as CAWRPGVLETQYF.

In this sample, this clone turned up once. The rearrangement links TRBV9 to TRBJ2-3; TRBD2 agrees at 11 bases. The germline CDR1 and CDR2 sequences are SGDLS and YYNGEE. The CDR3 contains 17 residues. J lost 2 bases, V lost 0 bases, and 5 bases had no gene match. This CDR3 is CASSVGLAGGVTDTQYF. Written as DNA, the CDR3 is TGTGCCAGCAGCGTAGGTCTAGCGGGGGGAGTCACAGATACGCAGTATTTT.

This clone was recorded only once. The chain couples TRBV28 to TRBJ1-2; 7 nucleotides agree with TRBD1. There are 11 residues in the CDR3. CDR1 MDHEN and CDR2 SYDVKM come from the germline V gene. The J segment lost 9 bases and the V segment lost 9 bases, leaving 7 bases of the junction unmatched. CDR3 loop: CASSHRGSYTF. The CDR3 nucleotides read TGTGCCAGTTCCCACAGGGGTAGCTACACCTTC.

This sequence joins TRBV6-1 and TRBJ1-3; D remains ambiguous. This CDR3 comprises 12 residues. Germline values: CDR1 MNHNS, CDR2 SASEGT. Between the trimmed V and J ends, which lost 5 bases and 9 bases, there was a span of 11 bases. The CDR3 DNA reads TGTGCCAGCAGTCAGGTACCCAGCACCATATATTTT. Amino acid sequence: CASSQVPSTIYF.

This chain joins TRBV4-1 and TRBJ2-2, with D perhaps TRBD2 (5 bases). V lost 0 bases and J lost 11, with 22 bases in between. CDR3 size: 17 residues. Germline V gene data show CDR1 as MGHRA and CDR2 as YSYEKL. The DNA of the CDR3 is TGCGCCAGCAGCCAAGAGAGCGGAAGGCTCCTTGCCCCCGAGCTGTTTTTT. This gives the protein CASSQESGRLLAPELFF.

The chain combines TRBV28 with TRBJ2-2, with 9 bases aligning to TRBD2. Per germline, CDR1 MDHEN and CDR2 SYDVKM. The V segment lost 6 bases and the J segment 8 bases; nucleotides outside the gene matches: 10. The CDR3 runs to 15 residues. The CDR3 DNA reads as TGTGCCAGCAGCTTGGTAGCGGGAGCTACGGGGGAGCTGTTTTTT. This sequence encodes CASSLVAGATGELFF.

A word on this clone: Other DNA sequences from this sample encode an identical CDR3 as well. The V and J genes are TRBV6-5 and TRBJ2-1; TRBD2 agrees at 10 bases. CDR1 and CDR2 (germline): MNHEY, SVGAGI. V shed 4 bases and J 2 bases; nucleotides not matched to a gene: 2. The CDR3 loop spans 15 amino acids. This chain's CDR3 is CASSLTSGPYNEQFF. The CDR3 region has the DNA TGTGCCAGCAGTTTGACTAGCGGGCCCTACAATGAGCAGTTCTTC.

The J gene is TRBJ1-1, the V gene TRBV9; D possibly corresponds to TRBD1 (6 bases). CDR1 and CDR2 (germline): SGDLS, YYNGEE. CDR3 length: 14 residues. Deletions cut 3 bases from V and 4 bases from J, with 13 bases between. CDR3 sequence: CASSARGFSTEAFF. The CDR3 region has the DNA TGTGCCAGCAGCGCCAGGGGTTTTAGCACTGAAGCTTTCTTT.

The V gene is TRBV23-1, the J gene TRBJ2-7, with D uncertain. TRBV23-1 is recorded as an ORF, its role being uncertain. V lost 10 bases and J lost 4, with 17 bases in between. The CDR3 length is 13 residues. CDR3 sequence reads: CATPLCEWYEQYF. The CDR3 region has the DNA TGCGCCACCCCCTTATGTGAATGGTACGAGCAGTACTTC.

V and J are TRBV9 and TRBJ2-7; maybe TRBD2 (5 bases). Germline V CDR1 and CDR2: SGDLS, YYNGEE. Trimming took off 3 bases at V and 7 bases at J, with 17 bases between the two ends. This CDR3 contains 14 residues. The CDR3 DNA reads as TGTGCCAGCAGCGCCGCCGGGATCCTCGGTGAGCAGTACTTC. It specifies CASSAAGILGEQYF. The full variable domain, in which reference TRBV9 and TRBJ2-7 provide the parts outside the CDR3, is DSGVTQTPKHLITATGQRVTLRCSPRSGDLSVYWYQQSLDQGLQFLIQYYNGEERAKGNILERFSAQQFPDLHSELNLSSLELGDSALYFCASSAAGILGEQYFGPGTRLTVT.

The chain employs TRBV4-1 and TRBJ1-4; D is unresolved. Germline V gives CDR1 MGHRA, CDR2 YSYEKL. The CDR3 is 17 residues long. V was clipped by 4 bases and J by 7 bases, with 22 bases between them. CDR3 in amino acids: CASSPAPGGFRGEKLFF. In nucleotides, the CDR3 is TGCGCCAGCAGCCCAGCCCCGGGAGGGTTCAGAGGTGAAAAACTGTTTTTT.

DNA for the CDR3: TGCGCCAGCAGCCAACAAGGGGGCCCCTACAATGAGCAGTTCTTC. Its protein is CASSQQGGPYNEQFF. This rearrangement joins TRBV4-1 to TRBJ2-1, with 7 positions matching TRBD1. With V trimmed by 2 bases and J by 2 bases, 3 bases remained unmatched. Germline CDR1 reads MGHRA; CDR2 reads YSYEKL. The CDR3 is made up of 15 amino acids.

The chain joins TRBV18 to TRBJ1-2; D remains ambiguous. Trimming shortened V by 3 bases and J by 4 bases, and 9 bases separated the two germline ends. The CDR3 covers 13 residues. CDR1 and CDR2 from the germline V gene are KGHSH and LQKENI. CDR3 coding DNA: TGTGCCAGCTCACCTCAAAACCTCTATGGCTACACCTTC. It specifies CASSPQNLYGYTF.

This rearrangement joins TRBV6-1 to TRBJ2-7; D not certain. The V end lost 0 bases, the J end lost 1 base, and 7 bases lay between the germline ends. CDR3 length: 14 residues. From germline, CDR1 is MNHNS and CDR2 SASEGT. DNA for the CDR3: TGTGCCAGCAGTGAAGCGGCGGATTCCTACGAGCAGTACTTC. This translates into CASSEAADSYEQYF.

The V and J genes are TRBV14 and TRBJ2-3; D is ambiguous. CDR1 SGHDN and CDR2 FVKESK come from the germline V gene. CDR3 length equals 14 residues. V dropped 2 bases and J dropped 2 bases, with 8 bases sitting between them. In DNA, the CDR3 is TGTGCCAGCAGCCAACGCGACTCCACAGATACGCAGTATTTT. This encodes CASSQRDSTDTQYF.

The chain is built from TRBV27 and TRBJ1-5; a weak D match, TRBD1 (6 bases). Trimming left V 2 bases short and J 1 base short, with 15 bases between. The CDR3 runs to 17 residues. Germline assignment: CDR1 MNHEY and CDR2 SMNVEV (reference sequence). The CDR3 coding sequence is TGTGCCAGCAGTTTAGGATCCCGGCAGGGGAGCAATCAGCCCCAGCATTTT. Translating it yields CASSLGSRQGSNQPQHF.

The CDR3 coding sequence is TGTGCCAGCAGCTTACTAGCGGGAGCTTCCGAGCAGTACTTC. It encodes CASSLLAGASEQYF. The chain is built from TRBV7-2 and TRBJ2-7, with 10 nucleotides matching TRBD2. With 2 bases clipped from V and 6 bases from J, the junction kept 4 bases outside the gene matches. Germline V gene data show CDR1 as SGHTA and CDR2 as FQGNSA. CDR3 length equals 14 residues.

The chain links TRBV18 to TRBJ1-2, with D perhaps matching TRBD1 (6 bases). Germline lookup yields CDR1 KGHSH and CDR2 LQKENI. V was pared by 6 bases and J by 6 bases, with 17 bases between. The CDR3 covers 14 residues. DNA of the CDR3: TGTGCCAGCTCGCGTCAAACAGGGTCAGATGGCTACACCTTC. Translating it yields CASSRQTGSDGYTF.

This clone was observed a few times. The chain couples TRBV29-1 to TRBJ1-1; no reliable D call. V shed 6 bases and J shed 4 bases, with 9 bases lying between them. This CDR3 region has 11 residues. Germline CDR1 is SQVTM and CDR2 is ANQGSEA. The CDR3 region is CSVIRSTEAFF. The CDR3 DNA follows: TGCAGCGTAATTAGGAGCACTGAAGCTTTCTTT.